One sample yielded the 8 T cell receptor beta chains listed below, sequenced in a study of neoadjuvant anti-PD-1 for oral cavity cancer. The table came from immunoSEQ multiplex PCR; TCRdb's copy has only in-frame clones and leaves some out. The table lists approximately 21,000 clones, more than 35% of them singletons, with under 40% in the top ten. Time point specified: after neoadjuvant nivolumab, at surgical resection. Specimen: tumor tissue, collected after nivolumab (anti-PD-1) treatment. These receptors all come from a person aged 40-85 years with oral cavity squamous cell carcinoma.

The chain links TRBV7-9 to TRBJ2-6; D is undetermined. Germline loops: CDR1 SEHNR, CDR2 FQNEAQ (reference sequence). This CDR3 comprises 18 residues. Trimming cost V 5 bases and J 1 base, with 18 bases left between them. The CDR3 sequence is CASSTGPETPSGANVLTF. CDR3 in DNA: TGTGCCAGCAGCACCGGGCCTGAAACCCCATCTGGGGCCAACGTCCTGACTTTC. Full variable domain (outside the CDR3, taken from reference TRBV7-9 and TRBJ2-6): DTGVSQNPRHKITKRGQNVTFRCDPISEHNRLYWYRQTLGQGPEFLTYFQNEAQLEKSRLLSDRFSAERPKGSFSTLEIQRTEQGDSAMYLCASSTGPETPSGANVLTFGAGSRLTVL.

This rearrangement joins TRBV7-8 to TRBJ2-1; possibly TRBD1 for D (6 bases). V lost 8 bases, J lost 5 bases, and 13 bases lay in between. The V gene's germline CDR1 is SGHVS and CDR2 FQNEAQ. This CDR3 is built from 13 residues. The CDR3, as DNA: TGTGCCAGCGGGGGCAGGGCTGACAATGAGCAGTTCTTC. It specifies CASGGRADNEQFF. Together with reference TRBV7-8 and TRBJ2-1, the CDR3 gives the full variable domain: GAGVSQSPRYKVAKRGQDVALRCDPISGHVSLFWYQQALGQGPEFLTYFQNEAQLDKSGLPSDRFFAERPEGSVSTLKIQRTQQEDSAVYLCASGGRADNEQFFGPGTRLTVL.

This chain links TRBV19 with TRBJ1-2; D gene uncertain. V lost 5 bases, J lost 7 bases, and 14 bases lay in between. This CDR3 is 13 amino acids long. The germline V gene encodes CDR1 LNHDA and CDR2 SQIVND (reference sequence). The CDR3 nucleotides are TGTGCCAGTAGTCCTCGGGCAGGCGGTGGCTACACCTTC. It is translated as CASSPRAGGGYTF.

The V gene is TRBV29-1, the J gene TRBJ2-5; TRBD2 agrees at 7 bases. CDR3 length: 14 amino acids. V shed 4 bases, J shed 3 bases, and the junction held 8 bases outside the gene matches. The germline CDR1 and CDR2 sequences are SQVTM and ANQGSEA. The CDR3 DNA is TGCAGCGTTGCTAGCCCTGGGAGGGAAGAGACCCAGTACTTC. Its translation: CSVASPGREETQYF.

The chain recombines TRBV30 with TRBJ2-5; D remains ambiguous. V was clipped by 1 base and J by 5 bases, with 11 bases between them. Germline V gene lookup returns CDR1 GTSNPN and CDR2 SVGIG (reference sequence). CDR3 length: 13 amino acids. CDR3 sequence: CAWSGSSRETQYF. In DNA, the CDR3 is TGTGCCTGGAGTGGGTCTTCGCGGGAGACCCAGTACTTC.

The chain couples TRBV5-1 to TRBJ1-2; TRBD1 is a possible D gene (5 bases). This CDR3 has 14 residues. CDR1 is SGHRS and CDR2 is YFSETQ in the germline V gene. With 2 bases removed from V and 4 bases from J, the gap between germline ends came to 12 bases. Written as DNA, the CDR3 is TGCGCCAGCAGCTTCGCGTGGGGGAGCTATGGCTACACCTTC. This encodes CASSFAWGSYGYTF. The full variable domain, rest sourced from reference TRBV5-1 and TRBJ1-2, is KAGVTQTPRYLIKTRGQQVTLSCSPISGHRSVSWYQQTPGQGLQFLFEYFSETQRNKGNFPGRFSGRQFSNSRSEMNVSTLELGDSALYLCASSFAWGSYGYTFGSGTRLTVV.

By share of the sample, this clone is medium-sized. The chain has TRBV13 and TRBJ2-7; 8 nucleotides agree with TRBD2. Trimming removed 5 bases from V and 2 bases from J; junction bases left unmatched: 5. Per the germline V gene, CDR1 is PRHDT and CDR2 is FYEKMQ (reference sequence). CDR3 length: 14 residues. CDR3 bases: TGTGCCAGCAGCCCACGGGAGGGTACCTACGAGCAGTACTTC. Amino acid sequence: CASSPREGTYEQYF.

There are a few counts of this clone. V gene TRBV4-3 combines with J gene TRBJ1-6; the D is unclear. The CDR3 loop spans 16 amino acids. The ends were cut back, 0 bases at V and 7 bases at J, with 13 bases in the middle. Germline V gene sequence: CDR1 LGHNA, CDR2 YSLEER. The CDR3 here is CASSQESGAPNSPLHF. Here the CDR3 DNA reads TGCGCCAGCAGCCAAGAGAGCGGCGCACCAAATTCACCCCTCCACTTT.